This T cell receptor (beta chain) was captured by sequencing in a study of human T cells and chemical hapten exposure. Study details: Weekly diphenylcyclopropenone doses were given to patients' scalps across the approximately 23-week study.

Noted time point: patch test 1, 2 weeks after DPC sensitization. The treatment here: therapeutic diphenylcyclopropenone sensitization with weekly scalp DPC. Unique molecular identifiers were affixed to discrete cDNA molecules within the library. TCRdb re-derived calls from the RACE reads in MiXCR, one entry per CDR3 protein. The table includes around 120,000 distinct CDR3 sequences, roughly an eighth detected once. Germline V gene sequence: CDR1 SNHLY, CDR2 FYNNEI. The V end was cut by 6 bases, the J end by 0 bases, with 9 bases between. The CDR3 sequence is 14 residues long. The V call is TRBV2, the J call TRBJ1-5; TRBD1 is a possible D gene (6 bases). This clonotype was sampled from a man in his late teens or twenties with alopecia areata. Some clones in this sample may be carry-over from other donors' samples. This sample comprised whole blood, obtained in connection with sensitization to the hapten diphenylcyclopropenone (DPC). The CDR3 nucleotides read TGTGCCAGCAGGACAGGTCTTAGCAATCAGCCCCAGCATTTT. The encoded protein is CASRTGLSNQPQHF.